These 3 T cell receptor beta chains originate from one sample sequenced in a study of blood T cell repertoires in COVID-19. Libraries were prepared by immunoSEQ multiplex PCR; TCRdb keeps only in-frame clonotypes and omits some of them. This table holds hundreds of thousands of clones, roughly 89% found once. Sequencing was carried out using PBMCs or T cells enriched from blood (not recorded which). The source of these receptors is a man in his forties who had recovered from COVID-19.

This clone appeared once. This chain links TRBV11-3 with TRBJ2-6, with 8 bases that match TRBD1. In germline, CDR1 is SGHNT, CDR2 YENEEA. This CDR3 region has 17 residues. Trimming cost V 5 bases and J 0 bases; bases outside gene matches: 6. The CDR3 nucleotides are TGTGCCAGCAGCCCCCGGACAGGGCTCTCTGGGGCCAACGTCCTGACTTTC. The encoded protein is CASSPRTGLSGANVLTF.

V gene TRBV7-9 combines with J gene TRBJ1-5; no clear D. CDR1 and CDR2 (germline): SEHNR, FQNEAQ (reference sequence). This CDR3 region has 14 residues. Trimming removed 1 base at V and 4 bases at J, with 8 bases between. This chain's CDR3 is CASSLDSRNQPQHF. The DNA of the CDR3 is TGTGCCAGCAGCTTAGACAGTCGGAATCAGCCCCAGCATTTT.

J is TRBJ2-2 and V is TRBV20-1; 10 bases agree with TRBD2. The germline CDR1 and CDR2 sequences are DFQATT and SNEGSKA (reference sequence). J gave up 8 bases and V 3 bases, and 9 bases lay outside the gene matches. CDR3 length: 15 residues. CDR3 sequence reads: CSASRSSGGYGELFF. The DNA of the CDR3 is TGCAGTGCTAGTAGGAGTAGCGGGGGGTATGGGGAGCTGTTTTTT.